Reported below is one TCR beta chain. The data were taken from a study of blood T cell repertoires in COVID-19. Study information: COVID-19 samples, acute and convalescent, were from the United States, Italy and Spain.

TCRdb's table, derived via immunoSEQ multiplex PCR, lists solely in-frame clones and lacks some. The top ten hold 16% of the sample, which has roughly 120,000 clones, 75% to 80% seen once. The germline gives CDR1 MDHEN, CDR2 SYDVKM. The CDR3 sequence is 15 residues long. Trimming cost V 5 bases and J 4 bases, with 17 bases left between them. The sample consisted of peripheral blood. The chain combines TRBV28 with TRBJ1-1; unclear D gene. The receptor comes from an elderly woman with active or convalescent COVID-19. The CDR3 here is CASSLGASGVTEAFF. CDR3 nucleotide sequence: TGTGCCAGCAGTCTGGGTGCCTCAGGCGTCACTGAAGCTTTCTTT.